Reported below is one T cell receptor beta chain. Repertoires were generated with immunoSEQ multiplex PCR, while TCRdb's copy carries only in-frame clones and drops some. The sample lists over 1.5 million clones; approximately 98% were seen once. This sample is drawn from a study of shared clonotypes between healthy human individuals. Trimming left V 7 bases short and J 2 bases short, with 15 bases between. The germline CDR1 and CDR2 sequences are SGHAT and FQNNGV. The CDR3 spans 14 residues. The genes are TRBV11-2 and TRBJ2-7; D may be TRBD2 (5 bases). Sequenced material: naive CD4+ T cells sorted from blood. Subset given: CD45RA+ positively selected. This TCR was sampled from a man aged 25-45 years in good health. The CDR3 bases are TGTGCCAGCAAGTACAGCCCGGGGACCTACGAGCAGTACTTC. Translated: CASKYSPGTYEQYF.